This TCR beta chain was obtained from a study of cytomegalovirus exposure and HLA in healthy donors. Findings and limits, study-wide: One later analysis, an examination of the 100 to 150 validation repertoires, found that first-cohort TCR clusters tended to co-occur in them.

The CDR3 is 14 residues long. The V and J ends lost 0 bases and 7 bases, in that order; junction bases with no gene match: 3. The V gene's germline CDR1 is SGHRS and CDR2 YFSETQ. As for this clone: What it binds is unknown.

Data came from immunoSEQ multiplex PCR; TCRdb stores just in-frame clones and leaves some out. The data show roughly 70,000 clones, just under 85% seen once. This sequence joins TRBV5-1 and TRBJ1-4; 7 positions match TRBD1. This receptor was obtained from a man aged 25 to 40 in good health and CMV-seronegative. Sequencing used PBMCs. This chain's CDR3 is CASSLGGGGEKLFF. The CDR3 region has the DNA TGCGCCAGCAGCTTGGGAGGGGGCGGTGAAAAACTGTTTTTT.